This section outlines one T cell receptor (beta chain) sequence together with its context. Its antigen is as yet unknown. V was cut by 7 bases and J by 6 bases, with 18 bases left in between. CDR1 is MNHNS, CDR2 SASEGT, per germline. The CDR3 has 15 amino acids. The data were taken from a study of radiation and T cells in renal cell carcinoma. General study findings and limits: From baseline, blood top tumor clonotypes peaked at 2 weeks post-radiation.

Time point in this sample: blood 2 weeks post-SBRT. Treatment indicated: 15 Gy SBRT to primary tumor, nephrectomy 4 weeks later. Serial blood draws occurred at baseline and 2 and 4 weeks post-SBRT. The tumor was a clear cell renal cell carcinoma. Using immunoSEQ multiplex PCR, the repertoire was profiled, and TCRdb retains in-frame clones only, with some absent. Of about 130,000 clones listed, 88% are singletons. This clonotype originated in a woman in her seventies with renal cell carcinoma. This specimen was blood, taken from a patient whose treatment included radiotherapy and nephrectomy. The chain uses TRBV6-1 and TRBJ2-2; weak D call: TRBD2 (5 bases). The CDR3, as DNA: TGTGCCAGCACCCTCGAACAGCGGTTACCCGGGGAGCTGTTTTTT. It is translated as CASTLEQRLPGELFF.